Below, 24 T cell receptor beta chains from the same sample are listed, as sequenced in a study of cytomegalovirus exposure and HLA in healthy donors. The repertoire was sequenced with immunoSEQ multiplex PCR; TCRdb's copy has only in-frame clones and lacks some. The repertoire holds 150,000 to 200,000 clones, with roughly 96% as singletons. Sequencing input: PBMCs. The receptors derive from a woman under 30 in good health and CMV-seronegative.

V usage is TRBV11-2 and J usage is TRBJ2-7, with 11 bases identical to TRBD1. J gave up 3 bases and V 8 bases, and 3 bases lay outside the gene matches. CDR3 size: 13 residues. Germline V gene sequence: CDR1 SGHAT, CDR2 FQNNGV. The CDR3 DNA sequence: TGTGCCAGCTTGGGGACAGGGGGCTACGAGCAGTACTTC. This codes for CASLGTGGYEQYF.

The DNA for the CDR3 is TGTGCCAGCTCACCCCGGACTAGCGGGGTGGAGACCCAGTACTTC. Residues: CASSPRTSGVETQYF. V is TRBV18 and J is TRBJ2-5; 12 nucleotides align to TRBD2. Germline CDR1 KGHSH, CDR2 LQKENI. The CDR3 sequence is 15 residues long. V shed 3 bases, J shed 5 bases, and the junction held 4 bases outside the gene matches.

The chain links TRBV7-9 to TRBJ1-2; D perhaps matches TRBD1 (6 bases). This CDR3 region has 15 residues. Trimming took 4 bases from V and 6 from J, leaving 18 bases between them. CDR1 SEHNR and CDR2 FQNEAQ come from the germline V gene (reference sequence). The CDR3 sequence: CASSSDRGAVDGYTF. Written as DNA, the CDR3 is TGTGCCAGCAGCTCCGACCGGGGGGCGGTTGATGGCTACACCTTC.

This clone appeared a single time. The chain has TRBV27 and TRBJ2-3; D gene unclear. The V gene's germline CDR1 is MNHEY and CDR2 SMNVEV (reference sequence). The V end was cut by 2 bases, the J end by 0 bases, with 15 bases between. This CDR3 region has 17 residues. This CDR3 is CASSLLSRRKSTDTQYF. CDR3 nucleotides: TGTGCCAGCAGTTTACTTTCCCGGCGGAAAAGCACAGATACGCAGTATTTT.

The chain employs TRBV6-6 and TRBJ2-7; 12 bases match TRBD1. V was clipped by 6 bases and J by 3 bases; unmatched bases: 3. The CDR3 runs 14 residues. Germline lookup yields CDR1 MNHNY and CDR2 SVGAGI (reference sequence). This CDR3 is CASRGTGGHYEQYF. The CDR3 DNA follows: TGTGCCAGCAGGGGGACAGGGGGCCACTACGAGCAGTACTTC.

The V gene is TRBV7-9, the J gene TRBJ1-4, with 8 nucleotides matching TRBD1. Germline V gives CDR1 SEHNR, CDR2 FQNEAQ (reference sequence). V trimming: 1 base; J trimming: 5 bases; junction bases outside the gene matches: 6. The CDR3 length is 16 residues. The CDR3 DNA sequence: TGTGCCAGCAGCTTAGTAGGACAGGGCCAAAATGAAAAACTGTTTTTT. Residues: CASSLVGQGQNEKLFF.

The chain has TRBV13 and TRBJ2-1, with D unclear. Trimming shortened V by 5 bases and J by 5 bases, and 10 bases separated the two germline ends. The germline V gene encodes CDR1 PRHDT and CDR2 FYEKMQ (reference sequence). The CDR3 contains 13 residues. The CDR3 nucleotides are TGTGCCAGCAGCCCGTTCCGGGACAATGAGCAGTTCTTC. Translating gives CASSPFRDNEQFF.

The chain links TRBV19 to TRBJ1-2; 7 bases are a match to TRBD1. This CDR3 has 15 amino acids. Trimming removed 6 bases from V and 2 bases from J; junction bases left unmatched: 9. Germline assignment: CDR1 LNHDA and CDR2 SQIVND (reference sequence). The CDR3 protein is CASRAGGLWNYGYTF. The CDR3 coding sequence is TGTGCCAGTAGAGCAGGGGGGTTGTGGAACTATGGCTACACCTTC.

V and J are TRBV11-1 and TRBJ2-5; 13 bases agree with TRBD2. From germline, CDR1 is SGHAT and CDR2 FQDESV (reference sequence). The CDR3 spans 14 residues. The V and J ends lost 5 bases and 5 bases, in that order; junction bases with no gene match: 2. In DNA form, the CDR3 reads TGTGCCAGCAGCGCGACTAGCGGGGGGGAGACCCAGTACTTC. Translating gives CASSATSGGETQYF.

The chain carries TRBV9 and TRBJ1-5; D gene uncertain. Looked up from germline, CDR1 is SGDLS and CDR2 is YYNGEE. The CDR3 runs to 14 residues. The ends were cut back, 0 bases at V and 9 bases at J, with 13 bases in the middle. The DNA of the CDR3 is TGTGCCAGCAGCGTAGATACGAGTTCGCGGCCCCAGCATTTT. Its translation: CASSVDTSSRPQHF. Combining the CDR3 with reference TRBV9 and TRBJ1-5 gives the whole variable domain DSGVTQTPKHLITATGQRVTLRCSPRSGDLSVYWYQQSLDQGLQFLIQYYNGEERAKGNILERFSAQQFPDLHSELNLSSLELGDSALYFCASSVDTSSRPQHFGDGTRLSIL.

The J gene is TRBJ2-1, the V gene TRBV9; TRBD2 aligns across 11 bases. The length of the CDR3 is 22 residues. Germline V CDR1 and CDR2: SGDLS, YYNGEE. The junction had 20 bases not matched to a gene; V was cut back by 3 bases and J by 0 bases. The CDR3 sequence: CASSGQLMPGTSGPYSYNEQFF. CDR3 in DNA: TGTGCCAGCAGCGGCCAACTGATGCCTGGGACTAGCGGACCCTACTCCTACAATGAGCAGTTCTTC.

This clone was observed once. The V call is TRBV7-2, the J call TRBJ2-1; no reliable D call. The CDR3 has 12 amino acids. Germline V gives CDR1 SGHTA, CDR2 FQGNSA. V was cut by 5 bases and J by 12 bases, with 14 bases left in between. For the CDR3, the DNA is TGTGCCAGCAGCCCCTCCCTCTCCGGGCAGTTCTTC. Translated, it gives CASSPSLSGQFF.

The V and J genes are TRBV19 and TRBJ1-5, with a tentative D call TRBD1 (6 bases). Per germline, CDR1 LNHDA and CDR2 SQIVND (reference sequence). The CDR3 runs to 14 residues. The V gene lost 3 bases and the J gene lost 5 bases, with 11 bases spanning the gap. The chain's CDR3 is CASSIVAGDQPQHF. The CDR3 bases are TGTGCCAGTAGTATTGTGGCAGGGGATCAGCCCCAGCATTTT.

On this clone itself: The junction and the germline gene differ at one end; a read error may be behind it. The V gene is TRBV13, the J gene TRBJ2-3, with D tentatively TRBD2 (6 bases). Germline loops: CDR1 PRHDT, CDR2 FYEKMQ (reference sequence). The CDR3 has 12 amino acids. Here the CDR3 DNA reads TGTGCCAGCAGCTCCCCCGGGACTCTTCCACGTTTT. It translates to CASSSPGTLPRF.

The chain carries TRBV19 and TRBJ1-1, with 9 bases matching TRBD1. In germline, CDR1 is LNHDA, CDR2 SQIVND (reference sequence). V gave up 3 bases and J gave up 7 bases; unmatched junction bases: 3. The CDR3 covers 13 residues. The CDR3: CASSILTGGEAFF. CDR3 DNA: TGTGCCAGTAGTATTTTGACAGGGGGTGAAGCTTTCTTT. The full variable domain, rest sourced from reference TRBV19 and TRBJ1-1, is DGGITQSPKYLFRKEGQNVTLSCEQNLNHDAMYWYRQDPGQGLRLIYYSQIVNDFQKGDIAEGYSVSREKKESFPLTVTSAQKNPTAFYLCASSILTGGEAFFGQGTRLTVV.

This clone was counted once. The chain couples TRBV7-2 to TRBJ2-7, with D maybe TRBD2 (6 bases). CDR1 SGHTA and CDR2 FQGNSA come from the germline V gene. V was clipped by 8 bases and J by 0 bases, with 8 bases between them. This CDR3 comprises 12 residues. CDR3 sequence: CASAGTSYEQYF. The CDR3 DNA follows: TGTGCCAGCGCGGGGACCTCCTACGAGCAGTACTTC.

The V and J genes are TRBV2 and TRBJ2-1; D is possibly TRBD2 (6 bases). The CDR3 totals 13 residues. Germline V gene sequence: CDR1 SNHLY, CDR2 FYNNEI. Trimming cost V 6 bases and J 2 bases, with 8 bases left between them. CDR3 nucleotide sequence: TGTGCCAGCAGGGACTACACCTACAATGAGCAGTTCTTC. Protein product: CASRDYTYNEQFF.

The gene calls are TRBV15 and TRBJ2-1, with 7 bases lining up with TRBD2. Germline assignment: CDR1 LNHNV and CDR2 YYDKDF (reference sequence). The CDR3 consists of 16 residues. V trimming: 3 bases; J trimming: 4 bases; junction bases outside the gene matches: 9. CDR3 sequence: CATSSGAGVKYNEQFF. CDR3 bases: TGTGCCACCAGCAGCGGGGCGGGGGTAAAGTACAATGAGCAGTTCTTC.

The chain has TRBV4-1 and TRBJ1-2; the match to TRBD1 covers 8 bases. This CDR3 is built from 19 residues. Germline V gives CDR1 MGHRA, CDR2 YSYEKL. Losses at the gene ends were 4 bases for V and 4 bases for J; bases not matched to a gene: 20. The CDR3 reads CASSPHATGQGVGVYGYTF. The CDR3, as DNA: TGCGCCAGCAGCCCACACGCTACCGGACAGGGAGTGGGGGTCTATGGCTACACCTTC.

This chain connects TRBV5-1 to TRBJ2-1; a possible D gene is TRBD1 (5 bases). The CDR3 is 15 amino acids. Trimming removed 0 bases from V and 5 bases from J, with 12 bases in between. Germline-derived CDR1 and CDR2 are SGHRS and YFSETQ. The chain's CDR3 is CASSLEQGPDNEQFF. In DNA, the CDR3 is TGCGCCAGCAGCTTGGAGCAGGGTCCCGACAATGAGCAGTTCTTC.

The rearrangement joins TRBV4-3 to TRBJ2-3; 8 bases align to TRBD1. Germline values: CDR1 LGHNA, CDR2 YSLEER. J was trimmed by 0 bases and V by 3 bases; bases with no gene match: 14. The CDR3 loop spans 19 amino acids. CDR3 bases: TGCGCCAGCAGCCAGCTAACTCCAGGGGGCCACCTTAGCACAGATACGCAGTATTTT. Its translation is CASSQLTPGGHLSTDTQYF.

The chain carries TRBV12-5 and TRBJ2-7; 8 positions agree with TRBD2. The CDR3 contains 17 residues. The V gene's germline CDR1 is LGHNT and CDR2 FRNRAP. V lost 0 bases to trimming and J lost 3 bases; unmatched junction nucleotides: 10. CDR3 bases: TGTGCTAGTGGTTTGGTACTAGCGGCCGTCGGGGGCTACGAGCAGTACTTC. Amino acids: CASGLVLAAVGGYEQYF.

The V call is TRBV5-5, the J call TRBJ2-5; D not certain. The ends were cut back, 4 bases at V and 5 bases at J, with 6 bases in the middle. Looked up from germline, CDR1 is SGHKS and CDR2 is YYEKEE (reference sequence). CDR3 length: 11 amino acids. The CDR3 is CASSPSETQYF. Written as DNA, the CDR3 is TGTGCCAGCAGCCCCTCGGAGACCCAGTACTTC.

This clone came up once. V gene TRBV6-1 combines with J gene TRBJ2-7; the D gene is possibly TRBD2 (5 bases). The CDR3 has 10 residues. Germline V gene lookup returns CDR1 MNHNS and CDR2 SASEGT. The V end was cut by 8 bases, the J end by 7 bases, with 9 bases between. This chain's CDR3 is CASVEEEQYF. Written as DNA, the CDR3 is TGTGCCAGCGTGGAGGAAGAGCAGTACTTC.